This paragraph covers one T cell receptor (beta chain) sequence. Its target is unknown. Clones were sequenced by immunoSEQ multiplex PCR, and TCRdb holds only the in-frame ones, with some missing. The sample has approximately 22,000 clones, 82% seen once. CDR3 size: 15 residues. The junction had 8 bases not matched to a gene; V was cut back by 2 bases and J by 8 bases. In germline, CDR1 is SEHNR, CDR2 FQNEAQ (reference sequence). This entry comes from a study of a mutant IDH1 vaccine in newly diagnosed glioma. Study-wide results and caveats: The occurrence of vaccine-induced immune responses was seen in 90% to 95% of patients.

Time point indicated: week 47, end of study. It was 300 ug of mutant IDH1 20-mer peptide that made up each vaccine dose, given with topical imiquimod. There were new WHO grade 3 or 4 astrocytomas in the donors, and these were IDH1-mutant and ATRX-lost. The origin of this receptor is a middle-aged man with glioma. Some clones in this sample may be carry-over from other donors' samples. Source: PBMCs, taken from a glioma patient whose treatment included an IDH1 peptide vaccine. The J gene is TRBJ1-4, the V gene TRBV7-9, with 7 bases aligning to TRBD1. In DNA, the CDR3 is TGTGCCAGCAGCTTAAGTAGGACAGGCGGCGAAAAACTGTTTTTT. Translated: CASSLSRTGGEKLFF.